A selection of T cell receptor beta chains follows, all from one sample in a study of T cells in Graves' hyperthyroidism and ophthalmopathy. TCRdb passed the multiplex PCR reads through MiXCR, listing each CDR3 protein once. This sample carries 100,000 to 140,000 distinct CDR3 sequences, around a sixth of them seen once, and the ten largest clones take about 42%. Sequencing was done on a sample of blood. These receptors were obtained from a woman aged 45-59 years with Graves' hyperthyroidism. Each CDR3 is given with its conserved first and last residue. D genes are given only for firm matches. Expanded clones are given a class, and other clones once, few, many or no size at all.

d_gene,abundance,v_gene,j_gene,CDR3aa,CDR3nt
-,many,TRBV6-1,TRBJ1-1,CASSEWQGNTEAFF,TGTGCCAGCAGTGAGTGGCAGGGGAACACTGAAGCTTTCTTT
-,once,TRBV3-1,TRBJ2-7,CASSQDGVEQYF,TGTGCCAGCAGCCAAGATGGTGTCGAGCAGTACTTC
TRBD1,many,TRBV6-1,TRBJ2-2,CASSSSPGQGGTTGELFF,TGTGCCAGCAGTTCCTCGCCCGGACAGGGTGGGACCACCGGGGAGCTGTTTTTT
-,many,TRBV27,TRBJ1-6,CASSLQGVLSSYNSPLHF,TGTGCCAGCAGTTTACAGGGTGTACTGAGCTCCTATAATTCACCCCTCCACTTT
TRBD1,many,TRBV27,TRBJ1-1,CASSPRQGWNTEAFF,TGTGCCAGCAGTCCCAGACAGGGTTGGAACACTGAAGCTTTCTTT
-,many,TRBV27,TRBJ1-1,CASSLGGATEAFF,TGTGCCAGCAGTTTAGGAGGGGCTACTGAAGCTTTCTTT
TRBD2,many,TRBV15,TRBJ2-5,CATSSRLAQETQYF,TGTGCCACCAGCAGCCGACTAGCACAAGAGACCCAGTACTTC
-,-,TRBV7-9,TRBJ1-2,CASSLLGQPDGYTF,TGTGCCAGCAGCTTATTGGGGCAGCCCGATGGCTACACCTTC
TRBD1,many,TRBV7-2,TRBJ1-6,CASSYTGTDNSPLHF,TGTGCCAGCAGCTACACCGGGACAGATAATTCACCCCTCCACTTT
TRBD2,-,TRBV20-1,TRBJ2-1,CSAPGTGTSGINNEQFF,TGCAGTGCCCCCGGGACCGGGACTAGCGGGATTAACAATGAGCAGTTCTTC